This T cell receptor (beta chain) was recorded in a study of CD4 T cells in relation to SARS-CoV-2 and coronaviruses. Overall study: The restricting HLA molecule for shared crossreactive spike epitopes was mapped. Whole-study findings and limits: Crossreactive clones expanded significantly less to SARS-CoV-2 than monoreactive clones.

CD4+ T cells from unexposed donors were obtained before the COVID-19 pandemic (2011-2018). About this clone itself: Its antigen is as yet unknown.

Profiled with immunoSEQ multiplex PCR; TCRdb holds only in-frame clones, not every one. The sample consists of tens of thousands of clones, approximately 90% of them appearing once. The CDR3 has 17 residues. Losses at the gene ends were 5 bases for V and 2 bases for J; bases not matched to a gene: 13. CDR1 SEHNR and CDR2 FQNEAQ come from the germline V gene (reference sequence). The specimen was memory CD4+ T cells from PBMCs. This receptor was taken from a human donor in good health. The chain recombines TRBV7-9 with TRBJ1-2; TRBD1 matches 8 bases. The CDR3 is CASSLRQGNYNNYGYTF. CDR3 DNA sequence: TGTGCCAGCAGCCTAAGACAGGGGAACTATAACAACTATGGCTACACCTTC. Based on the CDR3 plus reference TRBV7-9 and TRBJ1-2, the full variable domain is DTGVSQNPRHKITKRGQNVTFRCDPISEHNRLYWYRQTLGQGPEFLTYFQNEAQLEKSRLLSDRFSAERPKGSFSTLEIQRTEQGDSAMYLCASSLRQGNYNNYGYTFGSGTRLTVV.